Listed below are T cell receptor beta chains from one sample, sequenced in a study of PD-L1 blockade in urothelial cancer. Libraries were prepared by immunoSEQ multiplex PCR; TCRdb keeps only in-frame clonotypes and omits some of them. The sample yields about 100,000 clones, approximately 85% seen once. Sample: PBMCs, taken around atezolizumab (anti-PD-L1) treatment. The receptor source for this set is a man aged 45-60 years with urothelial cancer. CDR3s include the opening cysteine and the closing phenylalanine or tryptophan. A D gene is named only where the DNA matches it firmly. Expanded clones are given a class, and other clones once, few, many or no size at all.

cdr3_aa cdr3_nt j_call clone_size v_call d_call
CASSVRQGHSPLHF TGTGCCAGCAGCGTAAGACAGGGTCACTCACCCCTCCACTTT TRBJ1-6 - TRBV9 TRBD1
CASGTGGGNTIYF TGTGCCTCCGGGACAGGAGGTGGAAACACCATATATTTT TRBJ1-3 - TRBV30 TRBD1
CASLSVTDTQYF TGTGCCAGCTTATCCGTCACAGATACGCAGTATTTT TRBJ2-3 - TRBV5-8 -
CASRLAGFTDTQYF TGTGCCAGCAGACTAGCGGGGTTCACAGATACGCAGTATTTT TRBJ2-3 - TRBV19 TRBD2
CASEGTRTDTQYF TGTGCCAGTGAGGGGACTCGGACAGATACGCAGTATTTT TRBJ2-3 once TRBV19 -
CASSQGDRGRTFLNQPQHF TGTGCCAGCAGCCAAGGAGACAGGGGGCGGACTTTTTTGAATCAGCCCCAGCATTTT TRBJ1-5 once TRBV14 TRBD1
CASRRGGTQPQHF TGTGCCAGCAGGCGTGGAGGGACTCAGCCCCAGCATTTT TRBJ1-5 - TRBV28 -
CAIKPSGNLFEAFF TGTGCCATCAAGCCTTCCGGGAACCTATTTGAAGCTTTCTTT TRBJ1-1 - TRBV10-3 -
CASSPRGAGTDTQYF TGTGCCAGCAGCCCCCGGGGTGCGGGCACAGATACGCAGTATTTT TRBJ2-3 - TRBV7-3 -
CATSPQGSNSPLHF TGTGCCACCTCCCCCCAGGGGTCCAATTCACCCCTCCACTTT TRBJ1-6 few TRBV7-9 -
CASSSRRGGELFF TGTGCCAGCAGCTCCCGACGGGGCGGGGAGCTGTTTTTT TRBJ2-2 - TRBV7-9 -
CASSPGDREDEQFF TGTGCCAGCTCACCAGGGGACAGGGAAGATGAGCAGTTCTTC TRBJ2-1 once TRBV18 TRBD1
CASSEAGSYNEQFF TGTGCCAGCAGTGAGGCGGGCTCCTACAATGAGCAGTTCTTC TRBJ2-1 - TRBV2 -
CASSIGTVSGERNQPQHF TGTGCCAGTAGTATAGGGACAGTCAGCGGAGAACGCAATCAGCCCCAGCATTTT TRBJ1-5 once TRBV19 -
CASSLRGTGNTIYF TGTGCCAGCAGTCTCCGGGGAACCGGAAACACCATATATTTT TRBJ1-3 few TRBV27 -
CASSLTSASGELFF TGTGCCAGCAGTTTGACTAGCGCAAGCGGGGAGCTGTTTTTT TRBJ2-2 few TRBV27 TRBD2
CASSFARLAKNIQYF TGTGCCAGCAGTTTTGCGCGCCTAGCCAAAAACATTCAGTACTTC TRBJ2-4 once TRBV28 -
CASSLSGTNTDTQYF TGCGCCAGCAGCTTGAGTGGAACTAACACAGATACGCAGTATTTT TRBJ2-3 - TRBV5-1 -
CASSDPRTSQEVQYF TGTGCCAGCAGTGACCCGAGGACTTCTCAAGAGGTCCAGTACTTC TRBJ2-5 - TRBV6-6 -